This T cell receptor beta chain was captured by sequencing in a study of T cell repertoires in cytomegalovirus infection. Study at large: Signatures in public TCR beta sequences pointed to both CMV infection and matching HLA type. General study findings and limits: Clonotype analysis showed dominance of the ex vivo response by HLA-C-restricted CMV-specific TCR beta clonotypes. Cumulative frequency of public TCR beta families picked out carriers of CMV plus the relevant HLA.

Many counts were recorded for this clonotype. The target antigen is unknown. Each CDR3 protein is one row after TCRdb ran MiXCR on the reads. The sample records 200,000 or so distinct CDR3 sequences, 28% being singletons. CDR1 and CDR2 from the germline V gene are SEHNR and FQNEAQ (reference sequence). The germline V and J ends were trimmed by 1 base and 9 bases, with 9 bases remaining between them. CDR3 length: 12 amino acids. V usage is TRBV7-9 and J usage is TRBJ1-1; no clear D gene. The sample taken for sequencing was PBMCs. The sequence derives from a human donor in good health (CMV status not recorded). Some clones in this sample may be carry-over from other donors' samples. CDR3 DNA: TGTGCCAGCAGCTTAGGGCAGGAGAAAGCTTTCTTT. Amino acid sequence: CASSLGQEKAFF.